Each of the 3 T cell receptor beta chains below was sequenced from the same sample in a study of beta chain features in type 1 diabetes. cDNA synthesis used the whole RNA isolate, giving expressed TCRB sequences. Clones were sequenced by immunoSEQ multiplex PCR, and TCRdb holds only the in-frame ones, with some missing. The table includes 450,000 to 550,000 clones, about 32% detected once. The sequenced sample consisted of naive CD4+ T cells from blood. The origin of the receptors is a man aged 18 to 29 in good health.

This clone was found a few times. The chain carries TRBV29-1 and TRBJ2-7, with D uncertain. Germline loops: CDR1 SQVTM, CDR2 ANQGSEA. Trimming cost V 7 bases and J 0 bases, with 7 bases left between them. CDR3 length equals 11 residues. The DNA for the CDR3 is TGCAGCGCCACCCGCTCCTACGAGCAGTACTTC. It encodes CSATRSYEQYF.

The chain is built from TRBV7-9 and TRBJ2-4; 8 nucleotides line up with TRBD2. This CDR3 spans 18 amino acids. The germline V gene encodes CDR1 SEHNR and CDR2 FQNEAQ (reference sequence). The V segment lost 4 bases and the J segment 7 bases; nucleotides outside the gene matches: 18. This CDR3 is CASSSRQSSGSPWNIQYF. DNA of the CDR3: TGTGCCAGCAGCTCCCGCCAGTCCAGCGGGAGTCCATGGAACATTCAGTACTTC.

This clone was picked up a small number of times. The genes are TRBV28 and TRBJ1-2, with TRBD1 identical over 7 bases. With 2 bases clipped from V and 0 bases from J, the junction kept 3 bases outside the gene matches. The CDR3 extends over 15 amino acids. The germline CDR1 and CDR2 sequences are MDHEN and SYDVKM. CDR3 in amino acids: CASSLDRAANYGYTF. Written as DNA, the CDR3 is TGTGCCAGCAGTTTAGACAGGGCGGCTAACTATGGCTACACCTTC.